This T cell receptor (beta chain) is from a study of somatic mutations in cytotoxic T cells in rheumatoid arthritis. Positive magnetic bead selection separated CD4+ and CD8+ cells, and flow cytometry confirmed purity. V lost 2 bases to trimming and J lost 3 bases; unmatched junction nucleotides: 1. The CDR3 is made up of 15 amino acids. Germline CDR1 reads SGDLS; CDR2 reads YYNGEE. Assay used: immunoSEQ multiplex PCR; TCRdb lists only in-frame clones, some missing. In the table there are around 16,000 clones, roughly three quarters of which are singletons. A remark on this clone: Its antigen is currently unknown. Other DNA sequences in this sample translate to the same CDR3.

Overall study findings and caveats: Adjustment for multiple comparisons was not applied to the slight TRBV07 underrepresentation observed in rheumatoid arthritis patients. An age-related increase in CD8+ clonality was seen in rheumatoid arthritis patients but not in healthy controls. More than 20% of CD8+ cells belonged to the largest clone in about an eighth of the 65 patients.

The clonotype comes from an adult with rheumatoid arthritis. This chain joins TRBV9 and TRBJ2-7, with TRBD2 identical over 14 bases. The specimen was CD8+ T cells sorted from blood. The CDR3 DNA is TGTGCCAGCAGCGTCGGGACTAGCGGGAGCTACGAGCAGTACTTC. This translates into CASSVGTSGSYEQYF.